This T cell receptor (beta chain) was observed in a study of blood T cell repertoires in COVID-19. Study overall: Sites in the United States, Italy and Spain provided acute and convalescent COVID-19 samples.

V was cut by 6 bases and J by 1 base, with 15 bases left in between. Germline V gene lookup returns CDR1 SEHNR and CDR2 FQNEAQ (reference sequence). CDR3 size: 15 residues. TCRdb's copy holds only in-frame clones and misses some; the assay was immunoSEQ multiplex PCR. The sample lists under 300,000 clones, approximately 88% occurring once. The receptor was derived from a man aged 45-65 years with acute or convalescent COVID-19. Sequencing was done on a sample of peripheral blood. J is TRBJ1-1 and V is TRBV7-9; D perhaps matches TRBD1 (5 bases). The CDR3 DNA follows: TGTGCCAGCAGGAGACCGGGCAGGGAGAACACTGAAGCTTTCTTT. Translating gives CASRRPGRENTEAFF.